This T cell receptor beta chain was documented in a study of cytomegalovirus exposure and HLA in healthy donors. Points from the study as a whole: It was in a later analysis that TCR association rates were seen to vary by HLA locus, highest for DRB1 and lowest for HLA-C. Per a later analysis, HLA-associated TCR beta chains showed more clonal expansion than other, equally common TCR beta chains. Most TCR beta V segments were productive about 87% or about 30% of the time in an earlier analysis. Reportedly, HLA-A and HLA-B alleles of most subjects were accurately predicted from TCR beta.

A note on this clone: Antigen specificity is unknown.

The PCR was carried out with 60 Vbeta primers and 13 Jbeta primers. TCRdb keeps only in-frame clones here, not all; method: immunoSEQ multiplex PCR. The sample records roughly 240,000 clones, about four fifths being singletons. CDR1 is LGHNT and CDR2 is FRNRAP in the germline V gene. Trimming cost V 7 bases and J 2 bases; bases outside gene matches: 16. This CDR3 is built from 17 residues. This TCR was sampled from a woman aged 40 to 50 in good health and CMV-seropositive. Sequenced material: PBMCs. The chain has TRBV12-5 and TRBJ1-2, with 7 bases aligning to TRBD1. The CDR3 nucleotides are TGTGCTAGTGCCCTCGGGGGGGGACAGAACATAAACTATGGCTACACCTTC. Its protein product is CASALGGGQNINYGYTF. The full variable domain, in which reference TRBV12-5 and TRBJ1-2 provide the parts outside the CDR3, is DARVTQTPRHKVTEMGQEVTMRCQPILGHNTVFWYRQTMMQGLELLAYFRNRAPLDDSGMPKDRFSAEMPDATLATLKIQPSEPRDSAVYFCASALGGGQNINYGYTFGSGTRLTVV.